Below, 31 T cell receptor beta chains from the same sample are listed, as sequenced in a study of blood T cell repertoires in COVID-19. Some clones are missing from TCRdb's copy, which holds only in-frame ones; the method was immunoSEQ multiplex PCR. Among hundreds of thousands of clones listed, about 86% were seen once. The sample comprised peripheral blood. The receptor source for this set is a man in his 60s who had recovered from COVID-19.

The chain uses TRBV24-1 and TRBJ2-2, with TRBD1 matching 7 bases. The germline gives CDR1 KGHDR, CDR2 SFDVKD. Unmatched junction bases numbered 1, after V lost 7 bases and J lost 0 bases. The CDR3 loop spans 14 amino acids. CDR3 sequence reads: CATSGQANTGELFF. Here the CDR3 DNA reads TGTGCCACCAGCGGACAGGCGAACACCGGGGAGCTGTTTTTT.

The chain couples TRBV3-1 (or the pseudogene TRBV3-2) to TRBJ1-6, with TRBD1 identical over 8 bases. Germline CDR1 LGHDT, CDR2 YNNKEL (reference sequence). After removal of 4 bases from V and 10 bases from J, the junction contained 9 bases not matched to a gene. The CDR3 length is 15 residues. DNA for the CDR3: TGTGCCAGCAGCCTAGGACAGGGAGGGGAATCACCCCTCCACTTT. Protein sequence: CASSLGQGGESPLHF.

The V call is TRBV7-2, the J call TRBJ2-2; 8 nucleotides line up with TRBD1. After removal of 2 bases from V and 6 bases from J, the junction contained 5 bases not matched to a gene. From germline, CDR1 is SGHTA and CDR2 FQGNSA. The CDR3 runs to 15 residues. Here the CDR3 DNA reads TGTGCCAGCAGCTTAAACCAGGGGGCTCCCGGGGAGCTGTTTTTT. Its protein is CASSLNQGAPGELFF.

This chain connects TRBV19 to TRBJ1-1; the D is unclear. V shed 4 bases and J shed 1 base, with 7 bases lying between them. CDR1 and CDR2 from the germline V gene are LNHDA and SQIVND (reference sequence). The CDR3 extends over 13 amino acids. CDR3 DNA sequence: TGTGCCAGTAGTAAGACATGGAACACTGAAGCTTTCTTT. The encoded protein is CASSKTWNTEAFF.

The rearrangement links TRBV25-1 to TRBJ1-3; D unclear. The germline gives CDR1 MGHDK, CDR2 SYGVNS. The CDR3 consists of 15 residues. Deletions cut 5 bases from V and 0 bases from J, with 11 bases between. The chain's CDR3 is CASSSIPSSGNTIYF. DNA for the CDR3: TGTGCCAGCAGTTCGATACCTAGCTCTGGAAACACCATATATTTT.

A few counts support this clone. V usage is TRBV2 and J usage is TRBJ2-5; 7 bases are shared with TRBD1. The junction had 5 bases not matched to a gene; V was cut back by 8 bases and J by 2 bases. The germline V gene encodes CDR1 SNHLY and CDR2 FYNNEI. The CDR3 is made up of 13 amino acids. CDR3 nucleotides: TGTGCCAGCGTCAGGGGGAATCAAGAGACCCAGTACTTC. Amino acids: CASVRGNQETQYF.

The J gene is TRBJ1-5, the V gene TRBV27; D ambiguous. Between the trimmed V and J ends, which lost 3 bases and 3 bases, there was a span of 3 bases. This CDR3 spans 12 amino acids. Per germline, CDR1 MNHEY and CDR2 SMNVEV (reference sequence). The CDR3 region is CASSFYNQPQHF. The CDR3, as DNA: TGTGCCAGCAGTTTCTACAATCAGCCCCAGCATTTT.

The CDR3: CASSRGDYSNQPQHF. CDR3 bases: TGTGCCAGCAGCCGGGGAGACTATAGCAATCAGCCCCAGCATTTT. The chain has TRBV11-2 and TRBJ1-5, with unresolved D. Per the germline V gene, CDR1 is SGHAT and CDR2 is FQNNGV. There are 15 residues in the CDR3. Deletions cut 5 bases from V and 0 bases from J, with 11 bases between.

The chain employs TRBV9 and TRBJ1-6; 9 nucleotides match TRBD1. The CDR3 has 15 amino acids. Germline V gives CDR1 SGDLS, CDR2 YYNGEE. Trimming took 3 bases from V and 5 from J; bases not matched to a gene: 3. The CDR3: CASSGGQGDNSPLHF. CDR3 DNA: TGTGCCAGCAGCGGGGGACAGGGTGATAATTCACCCCTCCACTTT.

This chain uses TRBV12-2 with TRBJ1-3; the tabulated D call, TRBD1, remains unverified against the DNA. TRBV12-2 is a documented pseudogene. The CDR3 totals 16 residues. The CDR3 reads CASRPKGTVAGNTIYF. DNA of the CDR3: TGTGCAAGTCGACCTAAAGGGACAGTAGCTGGAAACACCATATATTTT.

The chain employs TRBV27 and TRBJ1-4; D is ambiguous. This CDR3 region has 13 residues. Per the germline V gene, CDR1 is MNHEY and CDR2 is SMNVEV (reference sequence). The germline V and J ends were trimmed by 7 bases and 6 bases, with 12 bases remaining between them. CDR3 sequence: CASTTAGYEKLFF. The CDR3 coding sequence is TGTGCCAGCACCACCGCGGGATATGAAAAACTGTTTTTT.

The chain couples TRBV2 to TRBJ1-4; possibly TRBD1 for D (5 bases). V was clipped by 6 bases and J by 4 bases, with 9 bases between them. CDR3 length equals 13 residues. CDR1 and CDR2 from the germline V gene are SNHLY and FYNNEI. CDR3 DNA: TGTGCCAGCAGGGGGCAGGGTAATGAAAAACTGTTTTTT. Protein sequence: CASRGQGNEKLFF.

Comments on this clone: The same CDR3 is also encoded by other DNA sequences in this sample. This chain joins TRBV5-1 and TRBJ2-5; the match to TRBD1 covers 8 bases. With 3 bases clipped from V and 2 bases from J, the junction kept 3 bases outside the gene matches. CDR1 and CDR2 (germline): SGHRS, YFSETQ. The CDR3 length is 14 residues. CDR3 nucleotides: TGCGCCAGCAGCTCTGGACAGGGTCAAGAGACCCAGTACTTC. Translated: CASSSGQGQETQYF.

The chain uses TRBV7-3 and TRBJ2-5; D may be TRBD1 (7 bases). Germline lookup yields CDR1 SGHTA and CDR2 FQGTGA. This CDR3 has 14 amino acids. The V gene lost 2 bases and the J gene lost 5 bases, with 12 bases spanning the gap. In nucleotides, the CDR3 is TGTGCCAGCAGCTTAGGAGGGGGCCAGGAGACCCAGTACTTC. This sequence encodes CASSLGGGQETQYF. Combining the CDR3 with reference TRBV7-3 and TRBJ2-5 gives the whole variable domain GAGVSQTPSNKVTEKGKYVELRCDPISGHTALYWYRQSLGQGPEFLIYFQGTGAADDSGLPNDRFFAVRPEGSVSTLKIQRTERGDSAVYLCASSLGGGQETQYFGPGTRLLVL.

V gene TRBV23-1 combines with J gene TRBJ2-1; TRBD1 is a possible D gene (6 bases). TRBV23-1 is reported as an ORF; its role is uncertain. The ends were cut back, 7 bases at V and 3 bases at J, with 19 bases in the middle. The CDR3 length is 16 residues. DNA for the CDR3: TGCGCCAGCACTACAGGGTGGCGGTTAAACTACAATGAGCAGTTCTTC. It encodes CASTTGWRLNYNEQFF.

The rearrangement joins TRBV28 to TRBJ1-6, with D possibly matching TRBD1 (5 bases). V was clipped by 2 bases and J by 6 bases, with 8 bases between them. Germline V gives CDR1 MDHEN, CDR2 SYDVKM. CDR3 size: 14 residues. In DNA, the CDR3 is TGTGCCAGCAGTTTAGGGGCAACTAATTCACCCCTCCACTTT. Protein sequence: CASSLGATNSPLHF.

The CDR3 DNA reads as TGTGCCAGCAGTCCAATCCCGGGGGATGAGCAGTTCTTC. Its protein is CASSPIPGDEQFF. The chain recombines TRBV6-5 with TRBJ2-1; D is perhaps TRBD2 (6 bases). The germline V gene has CDR1 MNHEY and CDR2 SVGAGI. The CDR3 consists of 13 residues. With 5 bases removed from V and 8 bases from J, the gap between germline ends came to 13 bases.

The chain recombines TRBV7-2 with TRBJ1-1, with 7 bases aligning to TRBD1. The germline CDR1 and CDR2 sequences are SGHTA and FQGNSA. V lost 5 bases and J lost 0; bases outside the gene matches: 3. The CDR3 extends over 14 amino acids. CDR3 protein: CASSPGTVNTEAFF. For the CDR3, the DNA is TGTGCCAGCAGCCCCGGGACAGTGAACACTGAAGCTTTCTTT.

This chain links TRBV14 with TRBJ1-1, with 9 bases that match TRBD1. Unmatched junction bases numbered 12, after V lost 4 bases and J lost 0 bases. This CDR3 has 18 residues. In germline, CDR1 is SGHDN, CDR2 FVKESK. CDR3 nucleotides: TGTGCCAGCAGCCCTTTGTTGGGACAGGGAGGGATGAACACTGAAGCTTTCTTT. Translation gives CASSPLLGQGGMNTEAFF. The full variable domain, with the rest looked up from reference TRBV14 and TRBJ1-1, is EAGVTQFPSHSVIEKGQTVTLRCDPISGHDNLYWYRRVMGKEIKFLLHFVKESKQDESGMPNNRFLAERTGGTYSTLKVQPAELEDSGVYFCASSPLLGQGGMNTEAFFGQGTRLTVV.

This sequence joins TRBV11-2 and TRBJ2-1; D remains unclear. This CDR3 contains 15 residues. CDR1 and CDR2 (germline): SGHAT, FQNNGV. The germline V and J ends were trimmed by 2 bases and 0 bases, with 8 bases remaining between them. The CDR3 bases are TGTGCCAGCAGCTTATCACAGTTCTCCTACAATGAGCAGTTCTTC. It specifies CASSLSQFSYNEQFF.

The chain joins TRBV15 to TRBJ2-3; 7 nucleotides agree with TRBD1. Trimming cost V 1 base and J 4 bases; bases outside gene matches: 2. The germline CDR1 and CDR2 sequences are LNHNV and YYDKDF (reference sequence). The CDR3 covers 14 residues. This CDR3 is CATSRVDRADTQYF. CDR3 DNA sequence: TGTGCCACCAGCAGAGTTGACAGGGCAGATACGCAGTATTTT.

The chain uses TRBV6-2 or TRBV6-3 and TRBJ2-7, with 13 nucleotides matching TRBD2. Per the germline V gene, CDR1 is MNHEY and CDR2 is SVGEGT. V shed 5 bases, J shed 6 bases, and the junction held 4 bases outside the gene matches. CDR3 length: 14 residues. CDR3 DNA sequence: TGTGCCAGCAGTGGACTAGCGGGAGTTTCCGAGCAGTACTTC. Amino acids: CASSGLAGVSEQYF.

On this clone itself: Other DNA sequences of this sample code for an identical CDR3. The chain has TRBV5-1 and TRBJ2-2, with a weak D call TRBD2 (6 bases). The CDR3 runs to 15 residues. The germline V and J ends were trimmed by 0 bases and 3 bases, with 9 bases remaining between them. Germline V CDR1 and CDR2: SGHRS, YFSETQ. The CDR3 here is CASSLDGGDTGELFF. The CDR3 DNA follows: TGCGCCAGCAGCTTGGACGGGGGAGACACCGGGGAGCTGTTTTTT. Variable domain in full (rest from reference TRBV5-1 and TRBJ2-2): KAGVTQTPRYLIKTRGQQVTLSCSPISGHRSVSWYQQTPGQGLQFLFEYFSETQRNKGNFPGRFSGRQFSNSRSEMNVSTLELGDSALYLCASSLDGGDTGELFFGEGSRLTVL.

V gene TRBV2 combines with J gene TRBJ2-5, with 9 bases fitting TRBD1. The V gene end was trimmed by 6 bases and the J gene end by 6 bases; junction bases not matched to a gene: 29. CDR1 is SNHLY and CDR2 is FYNNEI in the germline V gene. The CDR3 has 21 amino acids. The CDR3 region is CASSQANRGPSGDGHIKTQYF. DNA of the CDR3: TGTGCCAGCAGCCAAGCGAACAGGGGGCCCTCGGGGGATGGTCATATTAAGACCCAGTACTTC.

This sequence joins TRBV30 and TRBJ2-5; a possible D gene is TRBD1 (5 bases). The CDR3 is 16 amino acids. Trimming shortened V by 0 bases and J by 2 bases, and 16 bases separated the two germline ends. Germline CDR1 reads GTSNPN; CDR2 reads SVGIG (reference sequence). CDR3 loop: CAWSVLGKGRQETQYF. The DNA of the CDR3 is TGTGCCTGGAGTGTACTGGGTAAGGGGCGGCAAGAGACCCAGTACTTC. The full variable domain, completed using reference TRBV30 and TRBJ2-5, is SQTIHQWPATLVQPVGSPLSLECTVEGTSNPNLYWYRQAAGRGLQLLFYSVGIGQISSEVPQNLSASRPQDRQFILSSKKLLLSDSGFYLCAWSVLGKGRQETQYFGPGTRLLVL.

This clone came up once. The chain combines TRBV20-1 with TRBJ2-3; D is unresolved. In germline, CDR1 is DFQATT, CDR2 SNEGSKA (reference sequence). The CDR3 is 11 residues long. Trimming pared 5 bases from V and 4 bases from J, leaving 7 bases between. The CDR3 bases are TGCAGTGCTTTGCACTCAGATACGCAGTATTTT. Its protein is CSALHSDTQYF.

V usage is TRBV5-1 and J usage is TRBJ1-2, with 8 positions matching TRBD1. Germline-derived CDR1 and CDR2 are SGHRS and YFSETQ. The CDR3 totals 14 residues. The V gene end was trimmed by 0 bases and the J gene end by 4 bases; junction bases not matched to a gene: 2. CDR3: CASSLDGTGYGYTF. CDR3 sequence (DNA): TGCGCCAGCAGCTTGGATGGGACAGGCTATGGCTACACCTTC.

The CDR3 here is CASRLHGESGYTF. In nucleotides, the CDR3 is TGTGCCAGCCGTTTGCATGGGGAGAGTGGCTACACCTTC. This chain links TRBV6-5 with TRBJ1-2, with D hard to call. The germline V gene encodes CDR1 MNHEY and CDR2 SVGAGI. V lost 8 bases and J lost 7, with 17 bases in between. The CDR3 is made up of 13 amino acids.

V and J are TRBV7-6 and TRBJ2-1; possible D gene TRBD2, 6 bases. V lost 5 bases, J lost 0 bases, and 20 bases lay in between. The CDR3 length is 18 residues. Germline loops: CDR1 SGHVS, CDR2 FNYEAQ. CDR3 amino acids: CASSLNLGRSSSYNEQFF. As DNA, the CDR3 is TGTGCCAGCAGCCTCAACCTCGGGAGAAGCTCCTCCTACAATGAGCAGTTCTTC.

The rearrangement uses TRBV6-4 and TRBJ2-1; D unclear. V lost 2 bases and J 6 bases, leaving 8 bases between the germline ends. The CDR3 spans 13 residues. Per germline, CDR1 MRHNA and CDR2 SNTAGT. The CDR3 sequence is CASSDRSSNEQFF. In nucleotides, the CDR3 is TGTGCCAGCAGTGACCGGAGTAGCAATGAGCAGTTCTTC.

This rearrangement joins TRBV27 to TRBJ2-1, with 7 bases identical to TRBD2. Per germline, CDR1 MNHEY and CDR2 SMNVEV (reference sequence). The CDR3 is made up of 16 amino acids. The junction had 14 bases not matched to a gene; V was cut back by 8 bases and J by 4 bases. The CDR3 is CASGGVVAGRYNEQFF. In DNA, the CDR3 is TGTGCCAGCGGCGGGGTGGTAGCGGGCCGTTACAATGAGCAGTTCTTC.